Following are 20 T cell receptor beta chains from one sample sequenced in a study of blood T cell repertoires in COVID-19. The assay was immunoSEQ multiplex PCR, and TCRdb's table has in-frame clones only and misses some. The sample includes some 170,000 clones, approximately 87% of them seen just once. Sequenced input: peripheral blood. These receptors all come from a woman between 65 and 79 years old with COVID-19, enrolled during active disease.

V gene TRBV19 combines with J gene TRBJ1-5; 7 nucleotides agree with TRBD1. In germline, CDR1 is LNHDA, CDR2 SQIVND (reference sequence). With 6 bases clipped from V and 5 bases from J, the junction kept 4 bases outside the gene matches. This CDR3 comprises 13 residues. The CDR3 nucleotides are TGTGCCAGTAGCGGGGACAGCGATCAGCCCCAGCATTTT. Translating gives CASSGDSDQPQHF. The variable domain in full, completed from reference TRBV19 and TRBJ1-5, reads DGGITQSPKYLFRKEGQNVTLSCEQNLNHDAMYWYRQDPGQGLRLIYYSQIVNDFQKGDIAEGYSVSREKKESFPLTVTSAQKNPTAFYLCASSGDSDQPQHFGDGTRLSIL.

This chain joins TRBV6-6 and TRBJ2-1, with D possibly matching TRBD2 (5 bases). V lost 7 bases and J 6 bases, leaving 16 bases between the germline ends. This CDR3 has 14 residues. Germline lookup yields CDR1 MNHNY and CDR2 SVGAGI (reference sequence). The CDR3 DNA reads as TGTGCCAGCAAAGGAGGACCCGGCGGCAATGAGCAGTTCTTC. Translation gives CASKGGPGGNEQFF.

V and J are TRBV18 and TRBJ2-1; 10 positions match TRBD2. The V segment lost 8 bases and the J segment 4 bases; nucleotides outside the gene matches: 8. CDR3 length: 15 amino acids. CDR1 KGHSH and CDR2 LQKENI come from the germline V gene. CDR3 coding DNA: TGTGCCAGCACACGTACTAGCGGGACTTACAATGAGCAGTTCTTC. It yields the protein CASTRTSGTYNEQFF. Full variable domain (missing parts from reference TRBV18 and TRBJ2-1): NAGVMQNPRHLVRRRGQEARLRCSPMKGHSHVYWYRQLPEEGLKFMVYLQKENIIDESGMPKERFSAEFPKEGPSILRIQQVVRGDSAAYFCASTRTSGTYNEQFFGPGTRLTVL.

The chain has TRBV5-6 and TRBJ1-3; D gene uncertain. Per germline, CDR1 SGHDT and CDR2 YYEEEE. This CDR3 is built from 15 residues. Trimming shortened V by 4 bases and J by 0 bases, and 11 bases separated the two germline ends. DNA of the CDR3: TGTGCCAGCAGCCTCCCGGGAGGCTCTGGAAACACCATATATTTT. Translation gives CASSLPGGSGNTIYF. Combining the CDR3 with reference TRBV5-6 and TRBJ1-3 gives the whole variable domain DAGVTQSPTHLIKTRGQQVTLRCSPKSGHDTVSWYQQALGQGPQFIFQYYEEEERQRGNFPDRFSGHQFPNYSSELNVNALLLGDSALYLCASSLPGGSGNTIYFGEGSWLTVV.

V gene TRBV28 combines with J gene TRBJ1-5, with D unclear. The germline CDR1 and CDR2 sequences are MDHEN and SYDVKM. The CDR3 runs to 14 residues. With 1 base removed from V and 0 bases from J, the gap between germline ends came to 4 bases. As DNA, the CDR3 is TGTGCCAGCAGTTTATCAGATAGCAATCAGCCCCAGCATTTT. Protein: CASSLSDSNQPQHF.

V usage is TRBV23-1 and J usage is TRBJ1-5, with D perhaps TRBD1 (6 bases). TRBV23-1 is noted as an ORF with a role that remains uncertain. This CDR3 contains 15 residues. V lost 0 bases, J lost 10 bases, and 16 bases lay in between. The CDR3 region is CASSQSRGRGQPQHF. CDR3 nucleotides: TGCGCCAGCAGTCAATCACGGGGTCGGGGACAACCCCAGCATTTT.

The chain joins TRBV6-7 to TRBJ2-7, with D perhaps TRBD1 (6 bases). TRBV6-7 is marked as an open reading frame, function uncertain. Trimming left V 0 bases short and J 1 base short, with 10 bases between. This CDR3 has 15 amino acids. CDR3 loop: CASSYSRGGSYEQYF. The CDR3 bases are TGTGCCAGCAGTTACTCGAGAGGGGGATCCTACGAGCAGTACTTC.

A note on this clone: A read error may account for a junction end that differs from germline. The chain recombines TRBV7-9 with TRBJ2-5, with 7 bases lining up with TRBD2. This CDR3 has 14 residues. Looked up from germline, CDR1 is SEHNR and CDR2 is FQNEAQ (reference sequence). The CDR3 bases are TGTGCCAGCAGCTTCCGGGACTACCACGAGACCCAGTACTTC. The encoded protein is CASSFRDYHETQYF.

This clone was seen only once. This chain connects TRBV18 to TRBJ2-2; perhaps TRBD2 as D (6 bases). In germline, CDR1 is KGHSH, CDR2 LQKENI. This CDR3 has 14 residues. The V end lost 5 bases, the J end lost 3 bases, and 10 bases lay between the germline ends. CDR3 DNA sequence: TGTGCCAGCTCAACCACGGGGGACACCGGGGAGCTGTTTTTT. Its translation is CASSTTGDTGELFF.

This clone was seen more than once but under ten times. The chain couples TRBV6-5 to TRBJ1-4, with 7 bases identical to TRBD1. Germline V CDR1 and CDR2: MNHEY, SVGAGI. Trimming removed 6 bases from V and 8 bases from J; junction bases left unmatched: 9. The CDR3 runs to 14 residues. CDR3 sequence (DNA): TGTGCCAGCAGGCCCACAGGGGAAAGCGAAAAACTGTTTTTT. Translating gives CASRPTGESEKLFF.

The gene calls are TRBV28 and TRBJ1-1; tentative D call: TRBD1 (6 bases). The CDR3 is 15 amino acids. With 6 bases removed from V and 0 bases from J, the gap between germline ends came to 14 bases. CDR1 MDHEN and CDR2 SYDVKM come from the germline V gene. The CDR3 sequence is CASSPPDRMNTEAFF. Here the CDR3 DNA reads TGTGCCAGCAGCCCCCCGGACAGAATGAACACTGAAGCTTTCTTT.

As DNA, the CDR3 is TGTGCCAGCAGCCATCACCCCGGGACTAGACTCTACAATGAGCAGTTCTTC. It specifies CASSHHPGTRLYNEQFF. The chain couples TRBV14 to TRBJ2-1, with 8 bases that match TRBD2. Per the germline V gene, CDR1 is SGHDN and CDR2 is FVKESK. The CDR3 runs to 17 residues. The junction had 10 bases not matched to a gene; V was cut back by 3 bases and J by 3 bases.

The chain carries TRBV6-5 and TRBJ1-5; TRBD1 might be the D (6 bases). Germline CDR1 reads MNHEY; CDR2 reads SVGAGI. With 6 bases removed from V and 4 bases from J, the gap between germline ends came to 13 bases. This CDR3 is built from 14 residues. The CDR3 loop is CASRGVDRNQPQHF. The DNA of the CDR3 is TGTGCCAGCAGGGGGGTTGACAGGAATCAGCCCCAGCATTTT.

The rearrangement uses TRBV28 and TRBJ2-7; D gene ambiguous. The CDR3 is 12 residues long. CDR1 MDHEN and CDR2 SYDVKM come from the germline V gene. The CDR3 sequence is CAVGESSYEQYF. Here the CDR3 DNA reads TGTGCAGTGGGCGAGAGCTCCTACGAGCAGTACTTC.

The V call is TRBV5-1, the J call TRBJ1-5; D is unclear. CDR1 and CDR2 from the germline V gene are SGHRS and YFSETQ. This CDR3 region has 15 residues. V gave up 0 bases and J gave up 2 bases, with 9 bases separating them. The CDR3 reads CASSLAGLGNQPQHF. CDR3 bases: TGCGCCAGCAGCTTGGCTGGGCTTGGCAATCAGCCCCAGCATTTT.

V gene TRBV5-6 combines with J gene TRBJ2-2; tentatively, D is TRBD1 (6 bases). The V gene's germline CDR1 is SGHDT and CDR2 YYEEEE. The V gene lost 6 bases and the J gene lost 5 bases, with 20 bases spanning the gap. The CDR3 is 16 residues long. This chain's CDR3 is CASTATGTPYTGELFF. CDR3 sequence (DNA): TGTGCCAGCACCGCAACCGGGACACCTTATACCGGGGAGCTGTTTTTT.

The V and J genes are TRBV14 and TRBJ2-7; TRBD2 agrees at 7 bases. V gave up 3 bases and J gave up 4 bases; unmatched junction bases: 6. The CDR3 has 14 amino acids. The germline gives CDR1 SGHDN, CDR2 FVKESK. CDR3 nucleotide sequence: TGTGCCAGCAGCCAGAGGGAGGGTCCGTACGAGCAGTACTTC. Translation gives CASSQREGPYEQYF.

The CDR3 DNA is TGCGCCAGCAGCGGCCAACATGAGCAGTTCTTC. Protein product: CASSGQHEQFF. The V and J genes are TRBV5-1 and TRBJ2-1; D is uncertain. The germline V gene encodes CDR1 SGHRS and CDR2 YFSETQ. Trimming took 4 bases from V and 8 from J, leaving 7 bases between them. This CDR3 has 11 residues.

The sample holds one count of this clone. The chain joins TRBV10-3 to TRBJ2-1; 15 bases map to TRBD2. The V segment lost 5 bases and the J segment 7 bases; nucleotides outside the gene matches: 3. The V gene's germline CDR1 is ENHRY and CDR2 SYGVKD. The CDR3 contains 15 residues. CDR3 sequence: CAISSGLAGGNEQFF. The CDR3 coding sequence is TGTGCCATCAGTTCGGGACTAGCGGGAGGTAATGAGCAGTTCTTC.

This chain joins TRBV15 and TRBJ1-6; D remains unclear. CDR1 and CDR2 (germline): LNHNV, YYDKDF (reference sequence). Trimming stripped 5 bases from V and 0 bases from J, with 8 bases between. This CDR3 is built from 15 residues. The CDR3 DNA reads as TGTGCCACCAGCGCAGCGAGCTCCTATAATTCACCCCTCCACTTT. This sequence encodes CATSAASSYNSPLHF.